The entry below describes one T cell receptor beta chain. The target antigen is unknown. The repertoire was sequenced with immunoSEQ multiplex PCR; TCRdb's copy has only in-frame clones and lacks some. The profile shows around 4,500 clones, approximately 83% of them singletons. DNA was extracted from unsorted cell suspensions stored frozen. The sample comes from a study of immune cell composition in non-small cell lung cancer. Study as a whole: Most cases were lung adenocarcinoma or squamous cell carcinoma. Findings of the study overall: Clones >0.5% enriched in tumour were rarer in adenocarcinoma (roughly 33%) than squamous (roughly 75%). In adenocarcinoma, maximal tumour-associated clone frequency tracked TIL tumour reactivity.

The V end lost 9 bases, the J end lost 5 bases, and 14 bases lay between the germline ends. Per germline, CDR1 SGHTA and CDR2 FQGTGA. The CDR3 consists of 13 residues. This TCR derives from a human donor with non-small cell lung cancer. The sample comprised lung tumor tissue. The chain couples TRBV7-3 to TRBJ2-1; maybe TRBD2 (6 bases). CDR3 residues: CARGGAENNEQFF. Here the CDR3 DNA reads TGTGCCAGGGGAGGAGCGGAGAACAATGAGCAGTTCTTC.